These T cell receptor beta chains were read from a single sample in a study of tumor-infiltrating lymphocytes in primary liver carcinoma. TCRdb analysed the multiplex PCR reads with MiXCR anew, one entry per CDR3 protein. The sample lists about 48,000 distinct CDR3 sequences, 70% to 85% occurring once. The sample comprised liver tumor tissue from sampling region 3. The receptor set was obtained from a man aged 40-50 years with primary liver carcinoma and hepatitis B virus infection. Both conserved end residues are part of each CDR3. The D gene is left open where the match is weak. Part of the rows lack a size; the others show once, few, many or a class for expanded clones.

NA	TRBJ2-6	NA	TRBV11-2	TGTGCCATCAGCTTATCGCGCGGAGGAGGGGCCAACGTCCTGACTTTC	CAISLSRGGGANVLTF
TRBD2	TRBJ2-2	NA	TRBV12-3/TRBV12-4	TGTGCCAGCAGTTTGTTAGCGGGAGTAGCTACCGGGGAGCTGTTTTTT	CASSLLAGVATGELFF
NA	TRBJ1-5	NA	TRBV6-6	TGTGCCAGTAGTTACCTAGTAGAGTATACCAATCAGCCCCAGCATTTT	CASSYLVEYTNQPQHF
NA	TRBJ1-2	many	TRBV7-9	TGTGCCAGCAGCCCTTACAAGCTGGGAGGGAACTATGGCTACACCTTC	CASSPYKLGGNYGYTF
NA	TRBJ2-5	NA	TRBV20-1	TGCAGTGCTAGGGTCGCCGAGACCCAGTACTTC	CSARVAETQYF
NA	TRBJ2-5	once	TRBV7-9	TGTACCAGCAGCTTAAATATACAAGAGACCCAATACTTC	CTSSLNIQETQYF
TRBD2	TRBJ2-3	NA	TRBV7-2	TGTGCCAGCAGCCTCCTCCTAGGCGGGAGACGCGATACGCAGTATTTT	CASSLLLGGRRDTQYF
NA	TRBJ1-1	few	TRBV11-2	TGTGCCAGCAGCTTAGTTGCACGTGAAGTTTTCTTT	CASSLVAREVFF
NA	TRBJ2-7	many	TRBV29-1	TGCAGCGTCGAAGGACAGCGCTACGAGCAGTACTTC	CSVEGQRYEQYF
NA	TRBJ2-3	few	TRBV12-3/TRBV12-4	TGTGCCAGTAGTGCGGACGGCACAGATACGCAGTGTTTT	CASSADGTDTQCF
NA	TRBJ2-1	once	TRBV9	TGTGCCAGCAGCCCGTTCAAAGGTTCCTACAATGAGCAGCTCTTC	CASSPFKGSYNEQLF
NA	TRBJ2-1	NA	TRBV13	TGTGCCATCATCAGGGGGCGGGAGGCGTACAATGAGCAGTTCTTC	CAIIRGREAYNEQFF
TRBD2	TRBJ2-1	few	TRBV20-1	TGCAGTGGTGGGACTAGCGGGTACAATGAGCAGTTCTTC	CSGGTSGYNEQFF
TRBD2	TRBJ2-1	NA	TRBV6-6	TGTGCCAGCAGTTCCACATATTACCCAGCGGGGAATGAGCAGTTCTTC	CASSSTYYPAGNEQFF
NA	TRBJ1-1	NA	TRBV4-1	TGCGCCGGCAGCGACCTCTCGGGCACTGAAGCTTTCTTT	CAGSDLSGTEAFF
NA	TRBJ1-6	NA	TRBV6-5	TGTGCCAGCAGTGCGGACGGTCTGGAATCACCCCTCCACTTT	CASSADGLESPLHF
NA	TRBJ1-1	NA	TRBV6-2/TRBV6-3	TGTACCAGCAGCTACTATTCCCGGGCAGAAGAGGCTGAAGCTTTCTTT	CTSSYYSRAEEAEAFF